This T cell receptor beta chain was identified in a study of naive and memory T cell subsets. This clonotype has a count of ten or more. V shed 5 bases and J shed 5 bases, with 12 bases lying between them. Germline-derived CDR1 and CDR2 are SQVTM and ANQGSEA. CDR3 length: 12 residues. Two oligonucleotides, mixed equimolar, formed the beta constant-region primer covering TRBC1 and TRBC2. Nested alpha and beta constant-region primers with the SP2 primer drove four PCR rounds on ligated cDNA. TCRdb passed the UMI-ligation and nested PCR reads through MiXCR, listing each CDR3 protein once. The data contain 20,000 to 25,000 distinct CDR3 sequences, roughly 10% of them singletons.

The chain is built from TRBV29-1 and TRBJ2-5; perhaps D is TRBD1 or TRBD2 (7 bases each). Material for sequencing was central memory CD8+ T cells from blood. The sequence was collected from a human donor in good health. The CDR3: CSVSRGGETQYF. For the CDR3, the DNA is TGCAGCGTTAGCAGGGGGGGGGAGACCCAGTACTTC.